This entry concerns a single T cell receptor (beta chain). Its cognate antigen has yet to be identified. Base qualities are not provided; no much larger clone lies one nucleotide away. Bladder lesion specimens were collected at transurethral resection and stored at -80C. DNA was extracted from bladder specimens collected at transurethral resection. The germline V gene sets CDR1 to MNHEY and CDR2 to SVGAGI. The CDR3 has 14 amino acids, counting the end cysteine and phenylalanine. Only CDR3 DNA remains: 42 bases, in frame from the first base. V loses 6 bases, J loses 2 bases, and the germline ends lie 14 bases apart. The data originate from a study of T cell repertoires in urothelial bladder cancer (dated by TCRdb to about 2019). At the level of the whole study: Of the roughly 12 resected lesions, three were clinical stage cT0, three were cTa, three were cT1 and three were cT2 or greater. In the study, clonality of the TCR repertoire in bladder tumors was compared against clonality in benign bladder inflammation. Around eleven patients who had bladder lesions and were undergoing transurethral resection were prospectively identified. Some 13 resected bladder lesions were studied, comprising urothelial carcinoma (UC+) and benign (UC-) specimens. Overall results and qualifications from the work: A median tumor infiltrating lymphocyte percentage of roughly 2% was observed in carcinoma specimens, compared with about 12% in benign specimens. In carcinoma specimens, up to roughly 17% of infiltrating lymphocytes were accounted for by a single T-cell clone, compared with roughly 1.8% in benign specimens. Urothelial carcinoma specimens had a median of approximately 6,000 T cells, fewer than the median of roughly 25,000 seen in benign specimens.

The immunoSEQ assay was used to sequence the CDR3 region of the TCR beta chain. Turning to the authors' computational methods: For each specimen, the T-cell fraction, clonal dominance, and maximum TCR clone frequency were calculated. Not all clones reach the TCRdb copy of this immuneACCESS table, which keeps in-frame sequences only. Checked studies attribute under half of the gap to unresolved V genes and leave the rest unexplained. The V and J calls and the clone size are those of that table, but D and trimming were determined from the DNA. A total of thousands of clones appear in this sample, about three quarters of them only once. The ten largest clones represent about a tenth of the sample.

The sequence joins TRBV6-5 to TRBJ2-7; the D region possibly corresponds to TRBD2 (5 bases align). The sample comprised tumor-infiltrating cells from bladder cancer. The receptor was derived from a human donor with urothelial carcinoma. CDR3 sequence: CASSQTGNPYEQYF. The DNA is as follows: TGTGCCAGCAGCCAAACGGGGAATCCCTACGAGCAGTACTTC.